The present TCR beta chain was sequenced within a study of T cell responses to AZD1222 COVID-19 vaccine. Second-dose intervals of approximately 4 or approximately 12 weeks were pooled. Remarks on this clone: Its target is not known.

The study's findings and limits: Baseline seropositivity occurred in only six or seven AZD1222 recipients. Most donors were white British, females outnumbered males, and clonal diversity was possibly underestimated.

TCRdb's copy holds only in-frame clones and misses some; the assay was immunoSEQ multiplex PCR. The sample holds 100,000 to 150,000 clones, more than 90% seen once. From germline, CDR1 is MDHEN and CDR2 SYDVKM. This CDR3 spans 15 amino acids. The germline V and J ends were trimmed by 7 bases and 4 bases, with 16 bases remaining between them. The TCR was taken from an adult who received the AZD1222 COVID-19 vaccine. Source: peripheral blood, taken 28 days after the second AZD1222 dose. The rearrangement uses TRBV28 and TRBJ1-4; D might be TRBD1 (6 bases). CDR3 in amino acids: CASNVGQGLNEKLFF. CDR3 sequence (DNA): TGTGCCAGCAATGTGGGGCAGGGGCTTAATGAAAAACTGTTTTTT.